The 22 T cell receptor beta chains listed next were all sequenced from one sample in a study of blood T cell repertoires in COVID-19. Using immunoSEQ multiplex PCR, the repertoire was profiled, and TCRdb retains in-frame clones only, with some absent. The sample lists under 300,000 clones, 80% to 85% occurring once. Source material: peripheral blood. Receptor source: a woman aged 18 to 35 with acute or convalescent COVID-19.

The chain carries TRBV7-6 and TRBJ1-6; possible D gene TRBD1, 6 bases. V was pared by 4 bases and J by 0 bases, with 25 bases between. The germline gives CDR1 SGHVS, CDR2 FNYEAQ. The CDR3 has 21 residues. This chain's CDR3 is CASSSLPPPADSISYNSPLHF. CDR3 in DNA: TGTGCCAGCAGCTCCCTCCCCCCCCCGGCGGACAGCATCTCCTATAATTCACCCCTCCACTTT.

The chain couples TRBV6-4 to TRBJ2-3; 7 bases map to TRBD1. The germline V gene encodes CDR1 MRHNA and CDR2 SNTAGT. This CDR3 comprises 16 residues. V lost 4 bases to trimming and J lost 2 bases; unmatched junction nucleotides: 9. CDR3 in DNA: TGTGCCAGCAGTGGCCAACCGGGACAGAACACAGATACGCAGTATTTT. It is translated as CASSGQPGQNTDTQYF.

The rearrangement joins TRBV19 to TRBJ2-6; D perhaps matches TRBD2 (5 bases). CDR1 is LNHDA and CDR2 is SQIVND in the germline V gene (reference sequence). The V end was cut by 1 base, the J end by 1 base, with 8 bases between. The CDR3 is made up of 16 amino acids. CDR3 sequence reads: CASSIGRGSGANVLTF. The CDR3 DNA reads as TGTGCCAGTAGTATAGGTAGAGGGTCTGGGGCCAACGTCCTGACTTTC. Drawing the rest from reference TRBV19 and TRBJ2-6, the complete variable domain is DGGITQSPKYLFRKEGQNVTLSCEQNLNHDAMYWYRQDPGQGLRLIYYSQIVNDFQKGDIAEGYSVSREKKESFPLTVTSAQKNPTAFYLCASSIGRGSGANVLTFGAGSRLTVL.

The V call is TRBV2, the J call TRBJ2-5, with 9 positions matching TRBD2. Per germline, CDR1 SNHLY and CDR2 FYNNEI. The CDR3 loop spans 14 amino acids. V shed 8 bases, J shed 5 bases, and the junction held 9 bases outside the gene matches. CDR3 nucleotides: TGTGCCAGCCGCCCTCGGACTAGCGATGAGACCCAGTACTTC. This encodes CASRPRTSDETQYF.

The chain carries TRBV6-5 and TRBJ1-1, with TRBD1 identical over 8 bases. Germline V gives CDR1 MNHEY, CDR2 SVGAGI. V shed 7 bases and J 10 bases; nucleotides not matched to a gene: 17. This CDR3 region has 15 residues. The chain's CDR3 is CASIRRSTGDPRAFF. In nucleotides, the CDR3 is TGTGCCAGCATCCGGAGATCGACAGGGGATCCAAGAGCTTTCTTT.

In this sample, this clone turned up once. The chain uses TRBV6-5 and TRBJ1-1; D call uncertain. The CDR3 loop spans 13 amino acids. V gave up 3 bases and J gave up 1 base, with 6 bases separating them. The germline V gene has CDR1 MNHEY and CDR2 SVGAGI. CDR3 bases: TGTGCCAGCAGTTATCTCGGGAACACTGAAGCTTTCTTT. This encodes CASSYLGNTEAFF.

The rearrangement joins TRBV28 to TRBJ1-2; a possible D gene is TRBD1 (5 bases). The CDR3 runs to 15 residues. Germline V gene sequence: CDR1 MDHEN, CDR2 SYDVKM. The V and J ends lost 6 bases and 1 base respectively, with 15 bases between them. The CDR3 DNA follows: TGTGCCAGCAGCCACGACAGCCGGAATAACTATGGCTACACCTTC. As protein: CASSHDSRNNYGYTF.

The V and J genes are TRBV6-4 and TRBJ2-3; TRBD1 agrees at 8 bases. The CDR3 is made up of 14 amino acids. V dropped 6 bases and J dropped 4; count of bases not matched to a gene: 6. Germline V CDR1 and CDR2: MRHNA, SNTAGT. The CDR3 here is CASSETGGADTQYF. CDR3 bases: TGTGCCAGCAGCGAAACAGGGGGAGCAGATACGCAGTATTTT.

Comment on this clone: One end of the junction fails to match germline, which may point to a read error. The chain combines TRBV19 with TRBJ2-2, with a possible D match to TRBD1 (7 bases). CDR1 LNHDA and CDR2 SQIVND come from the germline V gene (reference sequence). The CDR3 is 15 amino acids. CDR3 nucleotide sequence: TGTGCCAGTAGAATAGGCCAGGGGGGCACCGGGGAGCTGTTTTTT. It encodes CASRIGQGGTGELFF.

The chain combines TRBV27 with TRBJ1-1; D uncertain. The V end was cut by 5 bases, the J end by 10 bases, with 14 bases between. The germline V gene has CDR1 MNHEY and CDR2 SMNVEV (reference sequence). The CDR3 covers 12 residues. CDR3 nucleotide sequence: TGTGCCAGCAGTCCTTCGGGAGCGCCAGCTTTCTTT. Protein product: CASSPSGAPAFF.

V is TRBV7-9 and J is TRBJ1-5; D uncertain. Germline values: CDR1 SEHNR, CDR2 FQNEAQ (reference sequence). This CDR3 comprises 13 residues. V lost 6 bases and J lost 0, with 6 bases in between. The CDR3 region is CASSPNSNQPQHF. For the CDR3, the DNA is TGTGCCAGCAGTCCCAATAGCAATCAGCCCCAGCATTTT.

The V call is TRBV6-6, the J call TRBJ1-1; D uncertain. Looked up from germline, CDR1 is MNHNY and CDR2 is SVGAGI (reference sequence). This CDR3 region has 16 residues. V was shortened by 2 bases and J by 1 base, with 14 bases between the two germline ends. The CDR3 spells CASSYPAAGGNTEAFF. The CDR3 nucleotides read TGTGCCAGCAGTTACCCGGCAGCCGGAGGGAACACTGAAGCTTTCTTT.

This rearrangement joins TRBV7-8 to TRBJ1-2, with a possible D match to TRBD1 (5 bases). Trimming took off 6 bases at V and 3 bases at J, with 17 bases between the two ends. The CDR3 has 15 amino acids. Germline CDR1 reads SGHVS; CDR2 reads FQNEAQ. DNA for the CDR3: TGTGCCAGCAGACAATCTGGGGCCGATGACTATGGCTACACCTTC. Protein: CASRQSGADDYGYTF. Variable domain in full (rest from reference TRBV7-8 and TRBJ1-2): GAGVSQSPRYKVAKRGQDVALRCDPISGHVSLFWYQQALGQGPEFLTYFQNEAQLDKSGLPSDRFFAERPEGSVSTLKIQRTQQEDSAVYLCASRQSGADDYGYTFGSGTRLTVV.

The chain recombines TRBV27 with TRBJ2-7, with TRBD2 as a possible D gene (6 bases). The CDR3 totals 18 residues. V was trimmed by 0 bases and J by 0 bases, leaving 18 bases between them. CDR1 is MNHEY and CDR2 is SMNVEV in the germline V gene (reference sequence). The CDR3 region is CASSLSPPSGGISYEQYF. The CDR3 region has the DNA TGTGCCAGCAGTTTATCGCCTCCAAGCGGAGGGATCTCCTACGAGCAGTACTTC.

The CDR3 here is CASSHHKPRPGQAGPLGYTF. In nucleotides, the CDR3 is TGTGCCAGCAGCCATCACAAACCCCGCCCGGGACAGGCTGGCCCCCTAGGCTACACCTTC. This chain joins TRBV3-1 (or the pseudogene TRBV3-2) and TRBJ1-2; 8 nucleotides agree with TRBD1. V gave up 3 bases and J gave up 8 bases; unmatched junction bases: 26. The CDR3 covers 20 residues. Germline V lookup: CDR1 LGHDT, CDR2 YNNKEL (reference sequence).

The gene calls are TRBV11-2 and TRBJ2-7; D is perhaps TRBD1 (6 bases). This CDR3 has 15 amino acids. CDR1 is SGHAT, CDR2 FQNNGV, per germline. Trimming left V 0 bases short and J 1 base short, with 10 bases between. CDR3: CASSLEFGQSYEQYF. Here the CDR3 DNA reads TGTGCCAGCAGCTTAGAGTTTGGACAGTCCTACGAGCAGTACTTC.

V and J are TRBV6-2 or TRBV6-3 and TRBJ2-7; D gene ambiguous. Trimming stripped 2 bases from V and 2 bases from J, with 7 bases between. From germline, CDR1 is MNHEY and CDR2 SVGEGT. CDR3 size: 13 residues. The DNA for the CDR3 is TGTGCCAGCAGTTACAAACTAACCTACGAGCAGTACTTC. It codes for CASSYKLTYEQYF.

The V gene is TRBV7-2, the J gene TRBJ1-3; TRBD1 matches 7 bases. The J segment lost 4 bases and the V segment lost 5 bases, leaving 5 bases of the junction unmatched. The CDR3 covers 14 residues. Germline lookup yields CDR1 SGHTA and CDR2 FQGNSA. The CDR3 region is CASSTRTGGNTIYF. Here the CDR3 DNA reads TGTGCCAGCAGCACAAGGACAGGAGGAAACACCATATATTTT.

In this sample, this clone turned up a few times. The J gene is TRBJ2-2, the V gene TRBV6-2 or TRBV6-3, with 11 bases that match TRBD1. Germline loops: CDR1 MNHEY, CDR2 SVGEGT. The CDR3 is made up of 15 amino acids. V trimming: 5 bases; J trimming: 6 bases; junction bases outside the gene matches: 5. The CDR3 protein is CASSTAGQGAGELFF. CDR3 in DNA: TGTGCCAGCAGTACCGCGGGACAGGGGGCCGGGGAGCTGTTTTTT.

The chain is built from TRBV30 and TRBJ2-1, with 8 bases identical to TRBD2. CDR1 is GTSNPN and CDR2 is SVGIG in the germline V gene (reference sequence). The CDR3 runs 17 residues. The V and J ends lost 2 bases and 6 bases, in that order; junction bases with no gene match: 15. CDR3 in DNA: TGTGCCTGGAGTCCCGGGGGGGGCGCGGGGTCGGTCAATGAGCAGTTCTTC. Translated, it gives CAWSPGGGAGSVNEQFF.

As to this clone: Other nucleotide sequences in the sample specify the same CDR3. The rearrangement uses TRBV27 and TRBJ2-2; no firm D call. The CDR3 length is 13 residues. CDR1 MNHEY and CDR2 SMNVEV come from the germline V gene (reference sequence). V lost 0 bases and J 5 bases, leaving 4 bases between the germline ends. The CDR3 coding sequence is TGTGCCAGCAGTTTATCGCGGACCGGGGAGCTGTTTTTT. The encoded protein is CASSLSRTGELFF.

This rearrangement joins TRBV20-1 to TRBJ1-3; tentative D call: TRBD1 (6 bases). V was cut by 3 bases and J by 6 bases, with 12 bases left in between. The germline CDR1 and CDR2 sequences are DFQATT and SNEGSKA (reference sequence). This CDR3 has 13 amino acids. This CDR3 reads CSASTGLENTIYF. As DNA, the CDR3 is TGCAGTGCTAGTACAGGGTTGGAAAACACCATATATTTT.